What follows are 7 T cell receptor beta chains derived from one specimen sequenced in a study of T cells in Graves' hyperthyroidism and ophthalmopathy. Amplification yielded TCR beta CDR3 regions, with RNA transcripts as the source. TCR CDR3 underwent first-round RT-PCR with the HTBI primer set. TCRdb processed the multiplex PCR reads anew with MiXCR; each CDR3 protein has one entry. The sample records 250,000 to 300,000 distinct CDR3 sequences, roughly 13% being singletons. The sample consisted of blood. The receptors come from a woman aged 35 to 49 with Graves' hyperthyroidism.

In this sample, this clonotype turned up many times. The gene calls are TRBV7-4 and TRBJ2-7; D perhaps matches TRBD1 (6 bases). The V and J ends lost 3 bases and 5 bases respectively, with 20 bases between them. The CDR3 runs to 16 residues. Germline V CDR1 and CDR2: SGHVT, SQSDAQ. CDR3 amino acids: CASSFDIWGRIDEQYF. The CDR3, as DNA: TGTGCCAGCAGCTTTGATATTTGGGGGCGCATAGACGAGCAGTACTTC.

This clonotype was found many times. The rearrangement links TRBV20-1 to TRBJ2-7; 7 bases line up with TRBD2. This CDR3 comprises 13 residues. CDR1 DFQATT and CDR2 SNEGSKA come from the germline V gene (reference sequence). Losses at the gene ends were 3 bases for V and 3 bases for J; bases not matched to a gene: 5. The CDR3 loop is CSARPSGGYEQYF. As DNA, the CDR3 is TGCAGTGCTAGGCCTAGCGGAGGCTACGAGCAGTACTTC.

In this sample, this clonotype turned up many times. The chain recombines TRBV6-1 with TRBJ2-3; 8 nucleotides align to TRBD2. V was pared by 6 bases and J by 4 bases, with 6 bases of the junction left unmatched. The CDR3 is 14 amino acids. CDR1 is MNHNS and CDR2 is SASEGT in the germline V gene. The CDR3 loop reads CASSRAGGPDTQYF. The CDR3 DNA follows: TGTGCCAGCAGCCGCGCGGGAGGACCAGATACGCAGTATTTT.

The chain carries TRBV28 and TRBJ2-1; a possible D gene is TRBD2 (7 bases). The CDR3 sequence is 15 residues long. With 2 bases removed from V and 5 bases from J, the gap between germline ends came to 13 bases. Germline V gives CDR1 MDHEN, CDR2 SYDVKM. As DNA, the CDR3 is TGTGCCAGCAGTTTACGGGGGGCGCGGGACAATGAGCAGTTCTTC. It translates to CASSLRGARDNEQFF.

On this clonotype itself: The conserved phenylalanine or tryptophan is not found at the CDR3 terminus, so this likely reflects a read error. Because the CDR3's place on the DNA is in doubt, the DNA is left out and the CDR3 is given as listed by TCRdb. The chain links TRBV20-1 to TRBJ1-5; TRBD1, the D gene given by the table, was not confirmed from the DNA. Counting both end residues, the CDR3 totals 14 amino acids. Germline CDR1 DFQATT, CDR2 SNEGSKA (reference sequence). The CDR3 protein is CSALMGQFDQPEHL.

This clonotype was detected ten times or more. V is TRBV7-2 and J is TRBJ2-1; D uncertain. Trimming stripped 0 bases from V and 2 bases from J, with 8 bases between. The V gene's germline CDR1 is SGHTA and CDR2 FQGNSA. The CDR3 is made up of 15 amino acids. The CDR3 sequence: CASSLAARAYNEQFF. The CDR3 DNA is TGTGCCAGCAGCTTAGCGGCTAGGGCCTACAATGAGCAGTTCTTC.

In its sample, this clonotype was seen a few times. The chain has TRBV20-1 and TRBJ2-7, with unresolved D. Germline V gives CDR1 DFQATT, CDR2 SNEGSKA (reference sequence). This CDR3 has 13 amino acids. Trimming removed 0 bases from V and 2 bases from J, with 8 bases in between. The CDR3 bases are TGCAGTGCTAGAGATCCCAGAGCCTACGAGCAGTACTTC. Its translation is CSARDPRAYEQYF.